Shown below are 3 T cell receptor beta chains from a single sample sequenced in a study of cytomegalovirus exposure and HLA in healthy donors. Vbeta (60) and Jbeta (13) primers were used in the PCR. Data came from immunoSEQ multiplex PCR; TCRdb stores just in-frame clones and leaves some out. The sample yields tens of thousands of clones, around four fifths seen once. The sequencing input was PBMCs. The receptors shown here come from a man aged 30 to 39 in good health and CMV-seronegative.

This chain links TRBV18 with TRBJ2-2, with 7 nucleotides matching TRBD1. Trimming took 2 bases from V and 6 from J; bases not matched to a gene: 12. Germline-derived CDR1 and CDR2 are KGHSH and LQKENI. The CDR3 runs to 17 residues. The CDR3 DNA sequence: TGTGCCAGCTCACCAACGGAGAGACAGGGATCTGCCGGGGAGCTGTTTTTT. Protein: CASSPTERQGSAGELFF.

This sequence joins TRBV7-9 and TRBJ2-2, with D possibly being TRBD2 (5 bases). V lost 6 bases, J lost 5 bases, and 16 bases lay in between. The V gene's germline CDR1 is SEHNR and CDR2 FQNEAQ (reference sequence). CDR3 length: 15 residues. In DNA, the CDR3 is TGTGCCAGCAGTCCAAACTTCCGGGGAACCGGGGAGCTGTTTTTT. Translating it yields CASSPNFRGTGELFF. Supplemented by reference TRBV7-9 and TRBJ2-2, the full variable domain reads DTGVSQNPRHKITKRGQNVTFRCDPISEHNRLYWYRQTLGQGPEFLTYFQNEAQLEKSRLLSDRFSAERPKGSFSTLEIQRTEQGDSAMYLCASSPNFRGTGELFFGEGSRLTVL.

The CDR3 loop reads CASSSEGSLEQYF. The CDR3 DNA is TGTGCCAGCAGCTCCGAGGGTTCCCTCGAGCAGTACTTC. V gene TRBV7-2 combines with J gene TRBJ2-7; TRBD2 is a possible D gene (5 bases). This CDR3 spans 13 amino acids. V was shortened by 4 bases and J by 6 bases, with 13 bases between the two germline ends. Germline V gene lookup returns CDR1 SGHTA and CDR2 FQGNSA.